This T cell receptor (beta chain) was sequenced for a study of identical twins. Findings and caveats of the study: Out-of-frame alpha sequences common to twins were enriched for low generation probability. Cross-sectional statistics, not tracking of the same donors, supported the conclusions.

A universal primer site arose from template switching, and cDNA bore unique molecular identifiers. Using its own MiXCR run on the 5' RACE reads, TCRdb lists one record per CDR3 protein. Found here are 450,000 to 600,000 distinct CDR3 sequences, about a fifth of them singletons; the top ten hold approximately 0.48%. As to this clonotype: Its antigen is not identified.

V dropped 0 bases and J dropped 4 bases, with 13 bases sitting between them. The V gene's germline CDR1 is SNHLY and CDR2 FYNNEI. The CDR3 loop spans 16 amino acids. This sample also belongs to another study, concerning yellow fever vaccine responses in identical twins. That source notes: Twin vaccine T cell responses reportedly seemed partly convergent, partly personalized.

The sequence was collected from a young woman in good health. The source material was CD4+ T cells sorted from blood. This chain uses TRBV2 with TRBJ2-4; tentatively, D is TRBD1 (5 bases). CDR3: CASSEALPGKKNIQYF. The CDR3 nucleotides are TGTGCCAGCAGTGAAGCGCTTCCAGGGAAGAAAAACATTCAGTACTTC.